A selection of T cell receptor beta chains follows, all from one sample in a study of blood T cell repertoires in COVID-19. TCRdb's table, derived via immunoSEQ multiplex PCR, lists solely in-frame clones and lacks some. The sample lists about 360,000 clones; about 88% were seen once. Sequences were obtained from peripheral blood. The receptor source for this set is a woman between 55 and 75 years old with COVID-19, enrolled during active disease. The CDR3 runs from the conserved cysteine through the conserved F or W. A D gene is named only where the DNA matches it firmly. Size is stated for part of the rows, as once, few or many counts, or as a class when the clone is expanded.

CDR3 length: 13; J gene: TRBJ1-4; D gene: -; clone size: -; V gene: TRBV9; CDR3 protein: CASSAGFNEKLFF; CDR3 DNA: TGTGCCAGCAGCGCGGGATTCAATGAAAAACTGTTTTTT
CDR3 length: 14; J gene: TRBJ2-3; D gene: TRBD1; clone size: once; V gene: TRBV6-5; CDR3 protein: CASRPGTATDTQYF; CDR3 DNA: TGTGCCAGCAGGCCCGGGACAGCAACAGATACGCAGTATTTT
CDR3 length: 17; J gene: TRBJ1-2; D gene: -; clone size: -; V gene: TRBV5-1; CDR3 protein: CASSFDTGMGLNYGYTF; CDR3 DNA: TGCGCCAGCAGCTTCGACACAGGGATGGGGTTAAACTATGGCTACACCTTC
CDR3 length: 15; J gene: TRBJ1-1; D gene: TRBD1; clone size: -; V gene: TRBV7-2; CDR3 protein: CASSAGQGTNTEAFF; CDR3 DNA: TGTGCCAGCAGCGCCGGACAGGGGACGAACACTGAAGCTTTCTTT
CDR3 length: 15; J gene: TRBJ2-7; D gene: TRBD1; clone size: -; V gene: TRBV3-1/TRBV3-2; CDR3 protein: CASSPGTGHAYEQYF; CDR3 DNA: TGTGCCAGCAGCCCCGGGACAGGGCATGCCTACGAGCAGTACTTC
CDR3 length: 15; J gene: TRBJ2-1; D gene: TRBD1; clone size: -; V gene: TRBV6-5; CDR3 protein: CASSSPSDRGNEQFF; CDR3 DNA: TGTGCCAGCAGTTCTCCCTCTGACAGGGGAAATGAGCAGTTCTTC
CDR3 length: 16; J gene: TRBJ2-2; D gene: TRBD1; clone size: few; V gene: TRBV3-1/TRBV3-2; CDR3 protein: CASSQVRGLDTGELFF; CDR3 DNA: TGTGCCAGCAGCCAAGTCAGGGGGCTGGACACCGGGGAGCTGTTTTTT
CDR3 length: 15; J gene: TRBJ2-5; D gene: -; clone size: -; V gene: TRBV6-5; CDR3 protein: CASSYSRQQGGTQYF; CDR3 DNA: TGTGCCAGCAGTTACTCGCGTCAACAGGGTGGGACCCAGTACTTC
CDR3 length: 13; J gene: TRBJ2-5; D gene: -; clone size: -; V gene: TRBV5-6; CDR3 protein: CASSWGSQETQYF; CDR3 DNA: TGTGCCAGCAGCTGGGGCAGTCAAGAGACCCAGTACTTC
CDR3 length: 15; J gene: TRBJ2-5; D gene: TRBD2; clone size: -; V gene: TRBV30; CDR3 protein: CAWMGGGLYQETQYF; CDR3 DNA: TGTGCCTGGATGGGCGGGGGGCTCTACCAAGAGACCCAGTACTTC
CDR3 length: 16; J gene: TRBJ1-4; D gene: -; clone size: -; V gene: TRBV30; CDR3 protein: CAWSLGGPPTNEKLFF; CDR3 DNA: TGTGCCTGGAGTTTAGGAGGGCCCCCAACTAATGAAAAACTGTTTTTT
CDR3 length: 12; J gene: TRBJ1-2; D gene: -; clone size: -; V gene: TRBV29-1; CDR3 protein: CSVESPGDGYTF; CDR3 DNA: TGCAGCGTTGAATCCCCAGGGGATGGCTACACCTTC
CDR3 length: 15; J gene: TRBJ2-1; D gene: -; clone size: -; V gene: TRBV6-5; CDR3 protein: CASSYGAGAANEQFF; CDR3 DNA: TGTGCCAGCAGTTACGGGGCGGGGGCGGCGAATGAGCAGTTCTTC
CDR3 length: 14; J gene: TRBJ2-1; D gene: TRBD1; clone size: -; V gene: TRBV7-9; CDR3 protein: CASSRQGSYNEQFF; CDR3 DNA: TGTGCCAGCAGCCGACAGGGCTCCTACAATGAGCAGTTCTTC
CDR3 length: 14; J gene: TRBJ1-2; D gene: TRBD1; clone size: -; V gene: TRBV9; CDR3 protein: CASKRTGVIGGYTF; CDR3 DNA: TGTGCCAGCAAGAGGACAGGGGTCATCGGTGGCTACACCTTC
CDR3 length: 15; J gene: TRBJ1-6; D gene: TRBD1; clone size: -; V gene: TRBV10-3; CDR3 protein: CAIRDRGLGNSPLHF; CDR3 DNA: TGTGCCATCAGAGACAGGGGGCTAGGTAATTCACCCCTCCACTTT
CDR3 length: 15; J gene: TRBJ1-2; D gene: TRBD1; clone size: -; V gene: TRBV28; CDR3 protein: CASSLPGQGDWGYTF; CDR3 DNA: TGTGCCAGCAGTTTACCGGGACAGGGTGATTGGGGCTACACCTTC
CDR3 length: 15; J gene: TRBJ2-1; D gene: TRBD1; clone size: -; V gene: TRBV28; CDR3 protein: CASSPGQGARNEQFF; CDR3 DNA: TGTGCCAGCAGCCCTGGACAGGGGGCGAGGAATGAGCAGTTCTTC
CDR3 length: 15; J gene: TRBJ1-2; D gene: TRBD1; clone size: -; V gene: TRBV6-2/TRBV6-3; CDR3 protein: CASSSLDRGLYGYTF; CDR3 DNA: TGTGCCAGCAGCTCACTGGACAGGGGGCTGTATGGCTACACCTTC
CDR3 length: 12; J gene: TRBJ2-1; D gene: -; clone size: -; V gene: TRBV7-3; CDR3 protein: CASSPTRFEQFF; CDR3 DNA: TGTGCCAGCAGCCCTACTAGATTTGAGCAGTTCTTC
CDR3 length: 13; J gene: TRBJ1-6; D gene: -; clone size: once; V gene: TRBV6-6; CDR3 protein: CASTSSYNSPLHF; CDR3 DNA: TGTGCCAGTACCAGCTCCTATAATTCACCCCTCCACTTT
CDR3 length: 12; J gene: TRBJ1-2; D gene: -; clone size: -; V gene: TRBV10-3; CDR3 protein: CAIPDSLNGYTF; CDR3 DNA: TGTGCCATCCCCGACAGCCTCAATGGCTACACCTTC
CDR3 length: 13; J gene: TRBJ2-3; D gene: -; clone size: -; V gene: TRBV9; CDR3 protein: CASSDRGGDTQYF; CDR3 DNA: TGTGCCAGCAGCGACAGGGGAGGAGATACGCAGTATTTT
CDR3 length: 12; J gene: TRBJ2-1; D gene: -; clone size: -; V gene: TRBV10-3; CDR3 protein: CAIRDSYNEQFF; CDR3 DNA: TGTGCCATCAGGGACAGCTACAATGAGCAGTTCTTC
CDR3 length: 12; J gene: TRBJ1-1; D gene: -; clone size: -; V gene: TRBV6-2/TRBV6-3; CDR3 protein: CASSTGWTEAFF; CDR3 DNA: TGTGCCAGCAGTACAGGGTGGACTGAAGCTTTCTTT
CDR3 length: 17; J gene: TRBJ2-7; D gene: TRBD2; clone size: -; V gene: TRBV2; CDR3 protein: CASRTRPGLAIYYEQYF; CDR3 DNA: TGTGCCAGCAGAACGAGGCCGGGACTAGCGATCTACTACGAGCAGTACTTC
CDR3 length: 13; J gene: TRBJ1-1; D gene: TRBD1; clone size: -; V gene: TRBV7-8; CDR3 protein: CASSFDRDLGGFF; CDR3 DNA: TGTGCCAGCAGCTTTGACAGGGACCTTGGGGGTTTCTTT
CDR3 length: 14; J gene: TRBJ2-2; D gene: TRBD1; clone size: -; V gene: TRBV5-1; CDR3 protein: CASSVQGATGELFF; CDR3 DNA: TGCGCCAGCAGCGTCCAGGGGGCCACCGGGGAGCTGTTTTTT
CDR3 length: 16; J gene: TRBJ2-1; D gene: TRBD2; clone size: -; V gene: TRBV9; CDR3 protein: CASSDDSGPTYNEQFF; CDR3 DNA: TGTGCCAGCAGCGACGATAGCGGGCCTACTTACAATGAGCAGTTCTTC
CDR3 length: 14; J gene: TRBJ1-1; D gene: -; clone size: -; V gene: TRBV6-5; CDR3 protein: CASSYSERSAEAFF; CDR3 DNA: TGTGCCAGCAGTTACTCAGAGAGGAGCGCTGAAGCTTTCTTT
CDR3 length: 14; J gene: TRBJ1-1; D gene: TRBD1; clone size: once; V gene: TRBV7-9; CDR3 protein: CASSTGQGAAEAFF; CDR3 DNA: TGTGCCAGCAGCACCGGACAGGGGGCTGCTGAAGCTTTCTTT
CDR3 length: 15; J gene: TRBJ1-1; D gene: -; clone size: -; V gene: TRBV7-2; CDR3 protein: CASSTRLRVNAEAFF; CDR3 DNA: TGTGCCAGCAGCACCCGACTCCGGGTTAACGCTGAAGCTTTCTTT
CDR3 length: 13; J gene: TRBJ1-2; D gene: -; clone size: once; V gene: TRBV7-2; CDR3 protein: CASSWRDRYGYTF; CDR3 DNA: TGTGCCAGCAGCTGGAGAGATAGGTATGGCTACACCTTC
CDR3 length: 13; J gene: TRBJ1-2; D gene: -; clone size: -; V gene: TRBV12-3/TRBV12-4; CDR3 protein: CASRPAGAQGYTF; CDR3 DNA: TGTGCCAGCAGACCGGCGGGGGCACAAGGCTACACCTTC
CDR3 length: 18; J gene: TRBJ1-6; D gene: TRBD1; clone size: -; V gene: TRBV7-6; CDR3 protein: CASSSTDFRQGLVSPLHF; CDR3 DNA: TGTGCCAGCAGCTCGACCGACTTCCGACAGGGGTTGGTTTCACCCCTCCACTTT
CDR3 length: 15; J gene: TRBJ2-5; D gene: TRBD1; clone size: -; V gene: TRBV11-3; CDR3 protein: CASSLEGQGAETQYF; CDR3 DNA: TGTGCCAGCAGCTTAGAGGGACAGGGGGCCGAGACCCAGTACTTC
CDR3 length: 13; J gene: TRBJ2-5; D gene: TRBD1; clone size: -; V gene: TRBV7-9; CDR3 protein: CASSSLQGETQYF; CDR3 DNA: TGTGCCAGCAGCTCCCTACAGGGGGAGACCCAGTACTTC
CDR3 length: 12; J gene: TRBJ2-3; D gene: -; clone size: -; V gene: TRBV5-4; CDR3 protein: CASSRDTDTQYF; CDR3 DNA: TGTGCCAGTTCTCGGGACACAGATACGCAGTATTTT
CDR3 length: 14; J gene: TRBJ2-5; D gene: TRBD1; clone size: few; V gene: TRBV5-6; CDR3 protein: CASSSTGGQETQYF; CDR3 DNA: TGTGCCAGCAGCTCGACAGGGGGCCAAGAGACCCAGTACTTC
CDR3 length: 17; J gene: TRBJ1-2; D gene: -; clone size: -; V gene: TRBV7-2; CDR3 protein: CASSLWGRGKTNYGYTF; CDR3 DNA: TGTGCCAGCAGCTTATGGGGGAGGGGGAAGACTAACTATGGCTACACCTTC